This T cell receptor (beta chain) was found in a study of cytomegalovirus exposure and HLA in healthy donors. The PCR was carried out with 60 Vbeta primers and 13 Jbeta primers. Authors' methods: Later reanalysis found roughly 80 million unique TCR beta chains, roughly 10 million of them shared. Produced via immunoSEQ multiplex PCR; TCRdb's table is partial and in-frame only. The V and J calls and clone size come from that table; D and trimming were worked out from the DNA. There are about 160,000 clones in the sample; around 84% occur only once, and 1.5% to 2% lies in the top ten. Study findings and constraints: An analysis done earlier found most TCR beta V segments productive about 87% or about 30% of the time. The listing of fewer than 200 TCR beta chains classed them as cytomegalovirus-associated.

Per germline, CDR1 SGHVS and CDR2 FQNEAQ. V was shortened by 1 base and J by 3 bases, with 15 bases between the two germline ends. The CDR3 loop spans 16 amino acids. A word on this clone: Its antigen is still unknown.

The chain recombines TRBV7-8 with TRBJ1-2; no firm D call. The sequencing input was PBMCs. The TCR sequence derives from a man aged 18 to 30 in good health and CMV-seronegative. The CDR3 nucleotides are TGTGCCAGCAGCTTAGTATGGGCCCGAACTGACTATGGCTACACCTTC. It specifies CASSLVWARTDYGYTF.